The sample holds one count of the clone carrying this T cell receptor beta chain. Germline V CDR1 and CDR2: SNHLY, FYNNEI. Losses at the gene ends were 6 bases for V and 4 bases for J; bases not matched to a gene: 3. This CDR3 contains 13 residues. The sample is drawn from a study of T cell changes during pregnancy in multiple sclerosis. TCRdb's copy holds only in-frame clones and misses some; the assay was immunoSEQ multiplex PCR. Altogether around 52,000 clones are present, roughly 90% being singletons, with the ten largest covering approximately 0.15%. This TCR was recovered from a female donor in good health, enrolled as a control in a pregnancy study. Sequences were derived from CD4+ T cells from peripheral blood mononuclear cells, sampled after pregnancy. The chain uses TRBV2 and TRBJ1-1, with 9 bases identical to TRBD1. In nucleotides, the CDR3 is TGTGCCAGCAGGGGACAGGGAAGCACTGAAGCTTTCTTT. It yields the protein CASRGQGSTEAFF.